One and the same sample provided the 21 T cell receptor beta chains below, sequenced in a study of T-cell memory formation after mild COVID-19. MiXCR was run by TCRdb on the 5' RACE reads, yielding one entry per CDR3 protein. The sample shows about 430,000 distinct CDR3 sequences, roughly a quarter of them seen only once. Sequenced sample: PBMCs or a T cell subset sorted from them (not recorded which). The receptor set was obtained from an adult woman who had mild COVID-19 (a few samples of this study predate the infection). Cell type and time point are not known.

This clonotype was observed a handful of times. The CDR3 nucleotides are TGTGCCAGCAGCTTATTCGACGGCATCTACAATGAGCAGTTCTTC. This sequence encodes CASSLFDGIYNEQFF. The chain carries TRBV7-8 and TRBJ2-1; D unresolved. Trimming stripped 2 bases from V and 3 bases from J, with 11 bases between. The germline gives CDR1 SGHVS, CDR2 FQNEAQ. The CDR3 consists of 15 residues.

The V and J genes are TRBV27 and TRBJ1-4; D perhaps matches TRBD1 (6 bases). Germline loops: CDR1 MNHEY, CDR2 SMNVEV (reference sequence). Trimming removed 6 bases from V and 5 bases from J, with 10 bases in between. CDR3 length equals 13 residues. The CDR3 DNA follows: TGTGCCAGCAGGAGAGGGGGGAATGAAAAACTGTTTTTT. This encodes CASRRGGNEKLFF. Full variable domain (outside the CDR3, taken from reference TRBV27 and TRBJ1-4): EAQVTQNPRYLITVTGKKLTVTCSQNMNHEYMSWYRQDPGLGLRQIYYSMNVEVTDKGDVPEGYKVSRKEKRNFPLILESPSPNQTSLYFCASRRGGNEKLFFGSGTQLSVL.

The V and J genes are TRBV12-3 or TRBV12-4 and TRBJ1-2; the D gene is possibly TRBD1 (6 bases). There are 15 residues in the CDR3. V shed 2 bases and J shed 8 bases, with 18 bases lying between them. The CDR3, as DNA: TGTGCCAGCAGTTTATTTGTTGGGGGGGCGGAGGGCTACACCTTC. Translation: CASSLFVGGAEGYTF.

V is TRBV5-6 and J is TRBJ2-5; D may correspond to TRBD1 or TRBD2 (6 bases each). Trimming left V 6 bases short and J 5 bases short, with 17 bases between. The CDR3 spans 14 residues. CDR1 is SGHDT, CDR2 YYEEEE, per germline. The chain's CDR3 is CASTTGAQMETQYF. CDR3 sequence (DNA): TGTGCCAGCACCACGGGGGCCCAGATGGAGACCCAGTACTTC.

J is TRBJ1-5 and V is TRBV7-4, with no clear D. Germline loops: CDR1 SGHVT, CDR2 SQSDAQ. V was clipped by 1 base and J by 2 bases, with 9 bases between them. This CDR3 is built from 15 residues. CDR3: CASSLVDRGNQPQHF. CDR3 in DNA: TGTGCCAGCAGCTTAGTGGATAGGGGCAATCAGCCCCAGCATTTT.

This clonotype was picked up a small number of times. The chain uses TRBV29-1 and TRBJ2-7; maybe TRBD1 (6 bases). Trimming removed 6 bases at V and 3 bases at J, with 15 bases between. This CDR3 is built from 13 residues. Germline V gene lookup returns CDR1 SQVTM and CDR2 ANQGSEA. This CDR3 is CSVRAPGVYEQYF. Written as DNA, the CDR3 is TGCAGCGTCCGAGCCCCAGGGGTCTACGAGCAGTACTTC.

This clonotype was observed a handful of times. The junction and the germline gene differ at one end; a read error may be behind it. The CDR3, as DNA: TGTGCCAGCAGCGGCCCCTACCTCGTTTTT. This encodes CASSGPYLVF. The V and J genes are TRBV5-6 and TRBJ1-4; D not certain. This CDR3 spans 10 amino acids. CDR1 and CDR2 from the germline V gene are SGHDT and YYEEEE.

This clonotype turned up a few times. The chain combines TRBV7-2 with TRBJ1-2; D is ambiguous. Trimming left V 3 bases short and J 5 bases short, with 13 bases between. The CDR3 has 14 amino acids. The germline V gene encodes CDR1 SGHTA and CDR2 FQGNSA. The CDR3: CASSLDGSPYGYTF. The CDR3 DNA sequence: TGTGCCAGCAGCTTGGACGGCAGCCCTTATGGCTACACCTTC.

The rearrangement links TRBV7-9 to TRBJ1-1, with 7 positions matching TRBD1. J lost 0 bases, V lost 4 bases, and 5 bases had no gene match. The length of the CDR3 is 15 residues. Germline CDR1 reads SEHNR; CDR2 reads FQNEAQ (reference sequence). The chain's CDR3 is CASSSTGTVNTEAFF. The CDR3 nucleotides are TGTGCCAGCAGCTCAACCGGGACAGTGAACACTGAAGCTTTCTTT.

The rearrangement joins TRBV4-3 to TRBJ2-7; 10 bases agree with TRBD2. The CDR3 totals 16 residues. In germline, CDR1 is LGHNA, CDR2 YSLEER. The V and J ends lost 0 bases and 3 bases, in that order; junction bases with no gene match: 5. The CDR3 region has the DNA TGCGCCAGCAGCCAAGATACTAGCGGGGAGCTCTACGAGCAGTACTTC. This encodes CASSQDTSGELYEQYF.

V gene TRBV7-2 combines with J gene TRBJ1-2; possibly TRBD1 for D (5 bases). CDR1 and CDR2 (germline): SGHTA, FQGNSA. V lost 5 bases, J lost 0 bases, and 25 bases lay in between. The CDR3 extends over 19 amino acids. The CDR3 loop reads CASSIQPPGRRGANYGYTF. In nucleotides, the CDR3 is TGTGCCAGCAGCATACAACCTCCGGGCCGCCGGGGGGCTAACTATGGCTACACCTTC.

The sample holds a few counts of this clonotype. The CDR3 reads CASSRTSASHEQYF. In nucleotides, the CDR3 is TGCGCCAGCAGCAGAACTAGCGCCAGCCACGAGCAGTACTTC. The V and J genes are TRBV5-1 and TRBJ2-7; the match to TRBD2 covers 7 bases. CDR1 is SGHRS, CDR2 YFSETQ, per germline. The CDR3 runs to 14 residues. The J segment lost 5 bases and the V segment lost 4 bases, leaving 9 bases of the junction unmatched.

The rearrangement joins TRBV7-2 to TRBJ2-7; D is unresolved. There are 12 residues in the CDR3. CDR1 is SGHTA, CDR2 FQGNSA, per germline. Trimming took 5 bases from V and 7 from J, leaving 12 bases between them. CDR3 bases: TGTGCCAGCAGCCGACTGTCCCTAGAGCAGTACTTC. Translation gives CASSRLSLEQYF.

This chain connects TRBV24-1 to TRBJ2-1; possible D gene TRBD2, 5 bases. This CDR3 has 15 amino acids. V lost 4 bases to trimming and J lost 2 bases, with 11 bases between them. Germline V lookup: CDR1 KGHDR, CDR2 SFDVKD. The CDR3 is CATSDPGVTYNEQFF. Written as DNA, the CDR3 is TGTGCCACCAGTGACCCCGGGGTGACCTACAATGAGCAGTTCTTC.

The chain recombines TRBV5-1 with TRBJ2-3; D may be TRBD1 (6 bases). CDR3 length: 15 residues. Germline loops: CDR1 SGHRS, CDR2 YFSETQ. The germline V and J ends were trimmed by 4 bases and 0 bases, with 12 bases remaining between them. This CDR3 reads CASSPRGISTDTQYF. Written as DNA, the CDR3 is TGCGCCAGCAGCCCGAGGGGGATTAGCACAGATACGCAGTATTTT.

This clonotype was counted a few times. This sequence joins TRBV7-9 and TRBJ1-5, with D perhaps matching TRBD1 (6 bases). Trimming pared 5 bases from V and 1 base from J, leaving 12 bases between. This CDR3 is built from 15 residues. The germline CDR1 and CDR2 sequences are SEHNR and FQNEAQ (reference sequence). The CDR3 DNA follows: TGTGCCAGCAGCGCTTCCGGGACAAGCAATCAGCCCCAGCATTTT. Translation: CASSASGTSNQPQHF.

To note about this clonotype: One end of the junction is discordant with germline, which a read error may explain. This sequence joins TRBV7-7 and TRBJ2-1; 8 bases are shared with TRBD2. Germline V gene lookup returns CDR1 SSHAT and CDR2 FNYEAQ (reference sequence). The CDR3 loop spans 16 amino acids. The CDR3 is CASSLAPSGRESEQFF. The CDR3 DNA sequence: TGTGCTAGCAGCTTAGCGCCCAGCGGGAGAGAAAGTGAGCAGTTCTTC.

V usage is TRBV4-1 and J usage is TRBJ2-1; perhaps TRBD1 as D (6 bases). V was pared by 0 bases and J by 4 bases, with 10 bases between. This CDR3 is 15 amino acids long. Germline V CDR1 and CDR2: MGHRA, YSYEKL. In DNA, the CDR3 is TGCGCCAGCAGCCAAGAAGGACAGCCTTACAATGAGCAGTTCTTC. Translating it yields CASSQEGQPYNEQFF.

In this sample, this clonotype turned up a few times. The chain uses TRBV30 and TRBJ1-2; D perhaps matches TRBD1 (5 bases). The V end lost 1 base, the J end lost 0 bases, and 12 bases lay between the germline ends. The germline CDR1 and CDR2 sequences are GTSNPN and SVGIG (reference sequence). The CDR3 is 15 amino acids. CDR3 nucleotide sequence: TGTGCCTGGAGTGCCGGGGGAGGCACTAACTATGGCTACACCTTC. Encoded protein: CAWSAGGGTNYGYTF.

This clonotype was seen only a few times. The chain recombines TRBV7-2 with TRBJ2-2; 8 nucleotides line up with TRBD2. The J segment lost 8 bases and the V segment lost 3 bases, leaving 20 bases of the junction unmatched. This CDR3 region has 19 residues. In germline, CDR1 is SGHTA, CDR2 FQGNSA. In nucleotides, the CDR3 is TGTGCCAGCAGCTTTCGCCCGACCTCCGGGACTAGTCTGGGGGGGGAGCTGTTTTTT. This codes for CASSFRPTSGTSLGGELFF.

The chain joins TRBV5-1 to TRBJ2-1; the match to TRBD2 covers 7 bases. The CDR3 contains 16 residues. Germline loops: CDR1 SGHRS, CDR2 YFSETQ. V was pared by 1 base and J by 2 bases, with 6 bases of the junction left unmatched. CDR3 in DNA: TGCGCCAGCAGCTTGCTCACCGGGACTACCTACAATGAGCAGTTCTTC. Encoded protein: CASSLLTGTTYNEQFF.